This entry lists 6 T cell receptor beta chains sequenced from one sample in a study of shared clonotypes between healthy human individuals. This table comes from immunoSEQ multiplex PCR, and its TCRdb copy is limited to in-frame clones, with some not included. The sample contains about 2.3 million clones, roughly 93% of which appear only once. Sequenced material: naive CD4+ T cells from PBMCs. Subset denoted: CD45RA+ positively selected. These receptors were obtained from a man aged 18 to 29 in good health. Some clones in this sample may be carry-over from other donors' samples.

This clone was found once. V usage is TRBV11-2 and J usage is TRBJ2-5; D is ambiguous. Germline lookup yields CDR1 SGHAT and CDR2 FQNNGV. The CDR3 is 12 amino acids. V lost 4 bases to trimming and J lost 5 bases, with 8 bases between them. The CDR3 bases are TGTGCCAGCAGCTGGGATAGGGAGACCCAGTACTTC. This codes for CASSWDRETQYF.

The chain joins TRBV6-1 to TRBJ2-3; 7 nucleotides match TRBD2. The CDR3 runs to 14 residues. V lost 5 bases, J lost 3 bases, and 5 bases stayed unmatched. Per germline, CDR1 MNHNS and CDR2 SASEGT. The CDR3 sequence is CASSLGEGTDTQYF. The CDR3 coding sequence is TGTGCCAGCAGTCTCGGGGAGGGGACAGATACGCAGTATTTT.

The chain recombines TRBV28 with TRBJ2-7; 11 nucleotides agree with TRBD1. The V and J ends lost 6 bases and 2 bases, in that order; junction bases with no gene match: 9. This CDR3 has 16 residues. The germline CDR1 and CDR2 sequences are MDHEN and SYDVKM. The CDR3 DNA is TGTGCCAGCAGCCCCCGTGGGACAGGGGGACCCTACGAGCAGTACTTC. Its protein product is CASSPRGTGGPYEQYF.

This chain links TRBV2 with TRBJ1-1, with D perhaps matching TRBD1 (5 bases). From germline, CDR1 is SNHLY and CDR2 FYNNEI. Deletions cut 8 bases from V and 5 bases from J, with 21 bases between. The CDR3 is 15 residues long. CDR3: CASQPPRDGRTEAFF. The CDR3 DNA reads TGTGCCAGCCAACCCCCCCGGGACGGCCGAACTGAAGCTTTCTTT.

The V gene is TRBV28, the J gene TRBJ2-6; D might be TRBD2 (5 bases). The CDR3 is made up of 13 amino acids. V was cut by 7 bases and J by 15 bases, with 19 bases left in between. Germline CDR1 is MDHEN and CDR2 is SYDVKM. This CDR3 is CASTRTAGSALTF. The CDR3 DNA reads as TGTGCCAGCACTCGGACGGCCGGTAGCGCCCTGACTTTC.

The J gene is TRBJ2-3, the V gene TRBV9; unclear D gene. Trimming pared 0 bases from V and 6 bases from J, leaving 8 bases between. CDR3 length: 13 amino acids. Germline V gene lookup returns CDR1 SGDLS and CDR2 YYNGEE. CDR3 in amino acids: CASSVGVGDTQYF. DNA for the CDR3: TGTGCCAGCAGCGTAGGGGTCGGGGATACGCAGTATTTT.